The sequence of this T cell receptor beta chain was determined in a study of OX40 agonist ivuxolimab in advanced cancers. On cycle 4 day 1 and cycle 7 day 1, as well as at baseline, blood was sampled. TCRdb's table, derived via immunoSEQ multiplex PCR, lists solely in-frame clones and lacks some. The table has about 28,000 clones, 70% to 80% seen once; the top ten hold over 8.5%. V was shortened by 0 bases and J by 2 bases, with 12 bases between the two germline ends. This CDR3 has 15 amino acids. The germline V gene encodes CDR1 SQVTM and CDR2 ANQGSEA. Sequences were derived from CD4+ or CD8+ T cells sorted from blood, sampled in a trial of the OX40 agonist ivuxolimab. The source is an adult with an advanced solid tumor such as melanoma, head and neck, liver or kidney cancer. This chain connects TRBV29-1 to TRBJ2-3, with unresolved D. The CDR3 reads CSVEDHQRPTDTQYF. In DNA form, the CDR3 reads TGCAGCGTTGAAGACCATCAGCGACCCACAGATACGCAGTATTTT.